This TCR beta chain was identified during a study of PD-L1 blockade in urothelial cancer. About the study: Study patients had been treated with 0 to 3 previous chemotherapy regimens. Timepoints chosen for blood analysis were 3 weeks (second dose) and 6 weeks after treatment start. Median blood clonality was about 0.081, with about 81,000 unique TCRs.

Each PCR reaction had synthetic TCR analog templates spiked into it. The method was immunoSEQ multiplex PCR; TCRdb's version includes in-frame clones alone and lacks a portion of them. The sample holds 70,000 to 75,000 clones, 70% to 90% seen once. The trim removed 4 bases at V and 0 bases at J, leaving 6 bases unmatched. There are 17 residues in the CDR3. Germline V gene sequence: CDR1 MNHEY, CDR2 SMNVEV (reference sequence). This chain links TRBV27 with TRBJ2-1; 10 bases are a match to TRBD2. This sequence was found in a man in his sixties with urothelial cancer. The source was PBMCs, collected around atezolizumab (anti-PD-L1) treatment. CDR3 nucleotides: TGTGCCAGCAGTTACAGCGGGGGGGTATTCTCCTACAATGAGCAGTTCTTC. It specifies CASSYSGGVFSYNEQFF.